A selection of T cell receptor beta chains follows, all from one sample in a study of cytomegalovirus exposure and HLA in healthy donors. Sequencing was performed with immunoSEQ multiplex PCR; in TCRdb, only in-frame clones are kept and a portion is missing. The table lists roughly 200,000 clones, 75% to 80% of them singletons, with roughly 14% in the top ten. Material: PBMCs. These TCRs come from a woman younger than 45 in good health and CMV-seropositive. Each CDR3 is given with its conserved first and last residue. D genes are given only for firm matches. Size tells how often a clone was seen (once, few, many) or the class of an expanded clone, and some rows leave it out.

d_gene: TRBD1; j_gene: TRBJ1-6; v_gene: TRBV11-3; abundance: .; CDR3aa: CASSSGGNNSPLHF; CDR3nt: TGTGCCAGCAGCTCAGGGGGGAATAATTCACCCCTCCACTTT
d_gene: .; j_gene: TRBJ1-2; v_gene: TRBV2; abundance: .; CDR3aa: CASSESRGYGYTF; CDR3nt: TGTGCCAGCAGTGAGTCCAGAGGGTATGGCTACACCTTC
d_gene: .; j_gene: TRBJ1-1; v_gene: TRBV6-6; abundance: .; CDR3aa: CASRISGPNTEAFF; CDR3nt: TGTGCCTCCCGGATAAGCGGGCCGAACACTGAAGCTTTCTTT
d_gene: .; j_gene: TRBJ2-2; v_gene: TRBV7-3; abundance: .; CDR3aa: CASSPSTVGELFF; CDR3nt: TGTGCCAGCAGCCCATCTACAGTCGGGGAGCTGTTTTTT
d_gene: .; j_gene: TRBJ1-1; v_gene: TRBV28; abundance: .; CDR3aa: CASSSPGGGATEAFF; CDR3nt: TGTGCCAGCAGTTCCCCTGGAGGGGGGGCGACTGAAGCTTTCTTT
d_gene: .; j_gene: TRBJ2-2; v_gene: TRBV9; abundance: .; CDR3aa: CASSLAGRGTGELFF; CDR3nt: TGTGCCAGCAGCTTGGCAGGGCGCGGCACCGGGGAGCTGTTTTTT
d_gene: TRBD1; j_gene: TRBJ1-4; v_gene: TRBV28; abundance: .; CDR3aa: CASIRDSLNEKLFF; CDR3nt: TGTGCCAGCATCCGGGACAGCCTTAATGAAAAACTGTTTTTT
d_gene: .; j_gene: TRBJ2-1; v_gene: TRBV5-1; abundance: .; CDR3aa: CASSLAGHPNNEQFF; CDR3nt: TGCGCCAGCAGCTTGGCTGGACACCCAAACAATGAGCAGTTCTTC
d_gene: .; j_gene: TRBJ2-1; v_gene: TRBV5-6; abundance: .; CDR3aa: CASSLSRAHQFF; CDR3nt: TGTGCCAGCAGCTTGAGCAGGGCTCATCAGTTCTTC
d_gene: .; j_gene: TRBJ1-5; v_gene: TRBV28; abundance: few; CDR3aa: CASRPGQYSNQPQHF; CDR3nt: TGTGCCAGCAGACCAGGACAGTATAGCAATCAGCCCCAGCATTTT
d_gene: .; j_gene: TRBJ2-3; v_gene: TRBV7-2; abundance: once; CDR3aa: CASSLYRAADTQYF; CDR3nt: TGTGCCAGCAGCTTATACAGGGCAGCAGATACGCAGTATTTT
d_gene: TRBD1; j_gene: TRBJ2-7; v_gene: TRBV4-1; abundance: .; CDR3aa: CASSQEGGRGTEQYF; CDR3nt: TGCGCCAGCAGCCAAGAAGGGGGCAGGGGGACCGAGCAGTACTTC
d_gene: TRBD1; j_gene: TRBJ1-2; v_gene: TRBV5-1; abundance: .; CDR3aa: CASRPTGDFGYTF; CDR3nt: TGCGCCAGCAGGCCTACAGGGGATTTTGGCTACACCTTC
d_gene: .; j_gene: TRBJ1-4; v_gene: TRBV30; abundance: .; CDR3aa: CAWKMGTGVNEKLFF; CDR3nt: TGTGCCTGGAAAATGGGTACAGGCGTTAATGAAAAACTGTTTTTT
d_gene: TRBD1; j_gene: TRBJ1-1; v_gene: TRBV5-1; abundance: .; CDR3aa: CASSLGQGMNTEAFF; CDR3nt: TGCGCCAGCAGCCTGGGACAGGGGATGAACACTGAAGCTTTCTTT
d_gene: TRBD1; j_gene: TRBJ1-2; v_gene: TRBV10-3; abundance: .; CDR3aa: CAIRGQGWEGYTF; CDR3nt: TGTGCCATCAGGGGACAGGGTTGGGAGGGCTACACCTTC
d_gene: TRBD1; j_gene: TRBJ2-5; v_gene: TRBV7-3; abundance: once; CDR3aa: CASSSQGTETQYF; CDR3nt: TGTGCCAGCAGCTCACAGGGGACAGAGACCCAGTACTTC
d_gene: TRBD1; j_gene: TRBJ1-1; v_gene: TRBV28; abundance: .; CDR3aa: CASSWTGGDTEAFF; CDR3nt: TGTGCCAGCAGTTGGACAGGTGGCGACACTGAAGCTTTCTTT
d_gene: .; j_gene: TRBJ1-1; v_gene: TRBV28; abundance: few; CDR3aa: CASTLTGGGEAFF; CDR3nt: TGTGCCAGCACTCTCACCGGGGGAGGCGAAGCTTTCTTT
d_gene: .; j_gene: TRBJ1-3; v_gene: TRBV10-3; abundance: .; CDR3aa: CAISGGVSGNTIYF; CDR3nt: TGTGCCATCAGTGGGGGGGTATCCGGAAACACCATATATTTT
d_gene: TRBD2; j_gene: TRBJ2-3; v_gene: TRBV7-2; abundance: .; CDR3aa: CASSKSGGAVDTQYF; CDR3nt: TGTGCCAGCAGCAAGAGCGGGGGGGCGGTAGATACGCAGTATTTT
d_gene: TRBD1; j_gene: TRBJ2-1; v_gene: TRBV4-1; abundance: .; CDR3aa: CASSQMRQGNEQFF; CDR3nt: TGCGCCAGCAGCCAAATGAGACAGGGCAATGAGCAGTTCTTC
d_gene: .; j_gene: TRBJ1-2; v_gene: TRBV9; abundance: few; CDR3aa: CASSPRTEGYGYTF; CDR3nt: TGTGCCAGCAGCCCTCGGACAGAGGGTTATGGCTACACCTTC
d_gene: .; j_gene: TRBJ2-1; v_gene: TRBV7-8; abundance: .; CDR3aa: CASSFIGPRGEQFF; CDR3nt: TGTGCCAGCAGCTTCATCGGCCCACGGGGTGAGCAGTTCTTC
d_gene: .; j_gene: TRBJ2-7; v_gene: TRBV5-1; abundance: .; CDR3aa: CASSLVGGEQYF; CDR3nt: TGCGCCAGCAGCTTGGTGGGGGGCGAGCAGTACTTC
d_gene: .; j_gene: TRBJ2-2; v_gene: TRBV7-9; abundance: .; CDR3aa: CASSLSAGELFF; CDR3nt: TGTGCCAGCAGCTTATCGGCCGGGGAGCTGTTTTTT
d_gene: .; j_gene: TRBJ1-1; v_gene: TRBV5-4; abundance: few; CDR3aa: CASSLLTGIMNTEAFF; CDR3nt: TGTGCCAGCAGCTTGTTGACGGGGATAATGAACACTGAAGCTTTCTTT
d_gene: TRBD1; j_gene: TRBJ1-5; v_gene: TRBV30; abundance: .; CDR3aa: CAWSNRQGAPSNQPQHF; CDR3nt: TGTGCCTGGAGTAACCGACAGGGGGCCCCTAGCAATCAGCCCCAGCATTTT
d_gene: .; j_gene: TRBJ2-7; v_gene: TRBV19; abundance: .; CDR3aa: CASLTVIYEQYF; CDR3nt: TGTGCCAGCTTGACAGTTATCTACGAGCAGTACTTC
d_gene: .; j_gene: TRBJ2-7; v_gene: TRBV19; abundance: .; CDR3aa: CASSIDPRVNEQYF; CDR3nt: TGTGCCAGTAGTATAGACCCCAGGGTAAACGAGCAGTACTTC
d_gene: .; j_gene: TRBJ2-6; v_gene: TRBV6-4; abundance: .; CDR3aa: CASSLSGANVLTF; CDR3nt: TGTGCCAGCAGCCTCTCTGGGGCCAACGTCCTGACTTTC
d_gene: .; j_gene: TRBJ2-5; v_gene: TRBV4-1; abundance: .; CDR3aa: CASSQVRASEGLETQYF; CDR3nt: TGCGCCAGCAGCCAAGTTAGGGCTAGCGAAGGGCTCGAGACCCAGTACTTC
d_gene: .; j_gene: TRBJ2-5; v_gene: TRBV5-1; abundance: .; CDR3aa: CASSWTGPGETQYF; CDR3nt: TGCGCCAGCAGCTGGACCGGGCCGGGGGAGACCCAGTACTTC
d_gene: .; j_gene: TRBJ2-1; v_gene: TRBV27; abundance: .; CDR3aa: CASSTGKRRFTQFF; CDR3nt: TGTGCCAGCTCCACAGGGAAACGGCGCTTTACCCAGTTCTTC
d_gene: TRBD1; j_gene: TRBJ2-1; v_gene: TRBV6-5; abundance: .; CDR3aa: CASSAFRTGYDEQFF; CDR3nt: TGTGCCAGCAGCGCCTTTAGGACAGGGTACGATGAGCAGTTCTTC
d_gene: .; j_gene: TRBJ2-5; v_gene: TRBV28; abundance: .; CDR3aa: CASSSGQRETQYF; CDR3nt: TGTGCCAGCAGTTCCGGACAGAGGGAGACCCAGTACTTC
d_gene: TRBD1; j_gene: TRBJ2-7; v_gene: TRBV11-2; abundance: .; CDR3aa: CASSLGQGLREQYF; CDR3nt: TGTGCCAGCAGCTTAGGACAGGGGCTTCGCGAGCAGTACTTC
d_gene: .; j_gene: TRBJ2-7; v_gene: TRBV30; abundance: few; CDR3aa: CAWSVNRFYEQYF; CDR3nt: TGTGCCTGGAGTGTGAACAGGTTCTACGAGCAGTACTTC
d_gene: TRBD1; j_gene: TRBJ1-4; v_gene: TRBV28; abundance: .; CDR3aa: CASSFGIGTDNEKLFF; CDR3nt: TGTGCCAGCAGTTTTGGGATCGGGACAGATAATGAAAAACTGTTTTTT
d_gene: .; j_gene: TRBJ1-2; v_gene: TRBV5-6; abundance: .; CDR3aa: CASSRQRLSYGYTF; CDR3nt: TGTGCCAGCAGCCGACAAAGGCTGAGCTATGGCTACACCTTC
d_gene: TRBD1; j_gene: TRBJ2-2; v_gene: TRBV5-1; abundance: .; CDR3aa: CASTGTGNTGELFF; CDR3nt: TGCGCCAGCACCGGGACAGGGAACACCGGGGAGCTGTTTTTT
d_gene: TRBD1; j_gene: TRBJ2-3; v_gene: TRBV2; abundance: .; CDR3aa: CASSRDRGLTDTQYF; CDR3nt: TGTGCCAGCAGTCGGGACAGGGGCCTCACAGATACGCAGTATTTT
d_gene: .; j_gene: TRBJ2-3; v_gene: TRBV15; abundance: .; CDR3aa: CATSRDLSTDTQYF; CDR3nt: TGTGCCACCAGCAGAGATCTAAGCACAGATACGCAGTATTTT
d_gene: TRBD1; j_gene: TRBJ2-3; v_gene: TRBV5-8; abundance: .; CDR3aa: CASSSGQGASTDTQYF; CDR3nt: TGTGCCAGCAGCTCTGGACAGGGGGCTAGCACAGATACGCAGTATTTT
d_gene: .; j_gene: TRBJ2-1; v_gene: TRBV16; abundance: .; CDR3aa: CASSQFGRGDYNEQFF; CDR3nt: TGTGCCAGCAGCCAATTTGGCAGGGGTGACTACAATGAGCAGTTCTTC
d_gene: .; j_gene: TRBJ2-3; v_gene: TRBV7-9; abundance: .; CDR3aa: CASSPQDTQYF; CDR3nt: TGTGCCAGCAGCCCCCAGGATACGCAGTATTTT
d_gene: TRBD1; j_gene: TRBJ2-6; v_gene: TRBV5-1; abundance: .; CDR3aa: CASSPRTGPSGANVLTF; CDR3nt: TGCGCCAGCAGCCCGAGGACAGGCCCCTCTGGGGCCAACGTCCTGACTTTC
d_gene: TRBD1; j_gene: TRBJ1-6; v_gene: TRBV5-6; abundance: .; CDR3aa: CASREQGFYNSPLHF; CDR3nt: TGTGCCAGCAGAGAACAGGGGTTCTATAATTCACCCCTCCACTTT
d_gene: .; j_gene: TRBJ2-2; v_gene: TRBV11-2; abundance: few; CDR3aa: CASSLDLTPSFTGELFF; CDR3nt: TGTGCCAGCAGCTTAGATCTCACTCCCTCCTTCACCGGGGAGCTGTTTTTT
d_gene: TRBD2; j_gene: TRBJ2-2; v_gene: TRBV19; abundance: .; CDR3aa: CASRRGTSGGELFF; CDR3nt: TGTGCCAGTAGACGCGGGACTAGCGGTGGAGAGCTGTTTTTT
d_gene: TRBD2; j_gene: TRBJ2-1; v_gene: TRBV6-1; abundance: .; CDR3aa: CASSDGGGDPNEQFF; CDR3nt: TGTGCCAGCAGTGATGGCGGGGGGGACCCCAATGAGCAGTTCTTC
d_gene: TRBD1; j_gene: TRBJ1-1; v_gene: TRBV13; abundance: .; CDR3aa: CASSLTGGAGRWGEAFF; CDR3nt: TGTGCCAGCAGTTTAACAGGGGGCGCGGGTCGATGGGGTGAAGCTTTCTTT
d_gene: .; j_gene: TRBJ2-3; v_gene: TRBV30; abundance: .; CDR3aa: CAWSVGTSTDTQYF; CDR3nt: TGTGCCTGGAGTGTCGGGACTAGCACAGATACGCAGTATTTT
d_gene: .; j_gene: TRBJ2-7; v_gene: TRBV28; abundance: once; CDR3aa: CASRDWGSYEQYF; CDR3nt: TGTGCCAGCAGGGACTGGGGCTCCTACGAGCAGTACTTC
d_gene: .; j_gene: TRBJ1-4; v_gene: TRBV9; abundance: .; CDR3aa: CASSPQTGHEKLFF; CDR3nt: TGTGCCAGCAGCCCCCAGACAGGCCACGAAAAACTGTTTTTT
d_gene: TRBD1; j_gene: TRBJ1-5; v_gene: TRBV28; abundance: .; CDR3aa: CASSPHTGAGNQPQHF; CDR3nt: TGTGCCAGCAGTCCCCACACAGGGGCCGGGAATCAGCCCCAGCATTTT
d_gene: .; j_gene: TRBJ2-5; v_gene: TRBV5-4; abundance: .; CDR3aa: CASSLMGRSETQYF; CDR3nt: TGTGCCAGCAGCTTGATGGGGCGTAGCGAGACCCAGTACTTC
d_gene: .; j_gene: TRBJ1-2; v_gene: TRBV27; abundance: .; CDR3aa: CASRPTGGYGYTF; CDR3nt: TGTGCCAGCAGACCGACAGGCGGCTATGGCTACACCTTC
d_gene: TRBD2; j_gene: TRBJ2-1; v_gene: TRBV18; abundance: .; CDR3aa: CASSSTSGRTNEQFF; CDR3nt: TGTGCCAGCTCCTCAACTAGCGGGAGGACTAATGAGCAGTTCTTC